This TCR beta chain was sequenced for a study of cytomegalovirus exposure and HLA in healthy donors (dated by TCRdb to 2017 to 2019). In terms of the full investigation: An earlier analysis of roughly 570 of the donors reported approximately 280 Gb of sequence data and roughly 120 million unique TCR beta sequences obtained from around 170 million T cells. Rather than drawing on any new phenotypic data, the later analysis identified candidate immune exposures from TCR beta sequences and the way those sequences occurred across donors. Alongside the repertoire data, information on donor age, sex, ethnicity and CMV serostatus was compiled. High-throughput TCR immunosequencing, statistical association of individual TCRs with disease status, and machine learning were combined to predict cytomegalovirus infection status. The study used immunosequencing to profile the T cell repertoires of 666 subjects and linked those repertoires to cytomegalovirus serostatus. Genome-wide SNP genotypes for about 60% of the roughly 700 donors were used in a later genetic analysis, which treated that subset as a discovery cohort. Across some 400 genotyped donors of the cohort, an average of approximately 200,000 unique TCR beta nucleotide sequences per donor were sequenced, and roughly 18% of those sequences were non-productive. A handful of DR-DQ haplotypes were handled as single units for association and clustering because linkage in the cohort was strong. Around 330 gigabases of sequencing data and around 85 million unique TCR sequences made up an early release that covered 500 to 650 HLA-typed donors. A separate validation cohort of roughly 130 different subjects was used in addition to the roughly 620-subject first cohort. The study aimed to test whether signatures of past pathogen exposure could be identified by cataloging public T cell receptors. HLA typing included class I and class II loci at four-digit resolution. To study patterns of TCR occurrence, a later analysis re-analyzed previously published TCR beta repertoires from 666 donors and added high-resolution HLA genotyping. The genetic ancestry cluster associated with self-reported Caucasian donors included over 80% of the 398 genotyped donors. Typing coverage varied by locus: roughly 620-630 donors for A, B, C, DRB1 and DQB1; under 550 for DQA1; about 600 for DPA1; more than 450 for DPB1. An earlier analysis of some 600 of the donors applied high-throughput TCR beta sequencing to assess whether each TCR beta V gene segment acted as functional or pseudogenic. Every repertoire in the discovery cohort had been generated on one and the same sequencing platform.

Germline trimming: 5 bases from V, 8 bases from J; junction bases outside gene matches: 5. For CDR1 and CDR2, the germline V gene lists MDHEN and SYDVKM. The CDR3 numbers 12 residues from cysteine through phenylalanine. Solely the CDR3 DNA is kept, with 36 bases framed from the first base. Beyond this particular receptor, the publication reports: The authors suggested that the approach could potentially be extended to other disease states and immunological phenotypes. In vitro tests confirmed that a few of the cytomegalovirus-associated TCR beta chains recognize cytomegalovirus antigens. In a later genetic analysis, fewer N-insertions in productive TCRs were reported among donors in an Asian-associated ancestry cluster than the approximately 710-donor mean. Because HLA typing was unavailable for some donors at each locus, only the typed subset was used in association tests. In an earlier analysis of approximately 590 of the donors, most TCR beta V segments were observed in productive rearrangements about 87% or about 30% of the time, broadly matching IMGT annotations. Strong co-occurrence of HLA alleles, especially DR and DQ, made assigning TCR associations to individual alleles difficult. According to a later analysis, TCR association rates differed among HLA loci, with DRB1 alleles showing the most associated TCRs and HLA-C alleles showing the fewest. Linkage disequilibrium might explain the correlated functional status among segregating V segments, but an unknown experimental factor could not be ruled out. A later analysis reported that several top co-occurrence clusters appeared linked to parvovirus B19, influenza, CMV and Epstein-Barr virus. Most CMV-associated TCR beta chains appeared to be HLA-restricted in a later analysis, and the HLA associations seemed to be driven largely by CMV exposure. The classifier was reported to diagnose cytomegalovirus status with high specificity and sensitivity in both the original cohort and the validation cohort. The cohort was sequenced for TCR beta chains only, and without alpha or paired-chain data the features that could be detected were limited. A further reported finding was that TCR beta sequences accurately predicted the HLA-A and HLA-B alleles for most subjects in the first cohort. In a later analysis, HLA-associated TCR beta chains showed more clonal expansion and lower generation probabilities than non-associated chains that were equally common. Specific HLA alleles were associated with 15,000 to 20,000 TCR beta sequences at a false discovery rate of 0.05 in a later analysis. The presence/absence analyses assumed that sequencing depth was roughly uniform across donors, and that assumption may not be true. In a later genetic analysis, a missense DCLRE1C variant was associated with V-gene and J-gene trimming of TCR beta chains, and the association was replicated in an independent cohort. Approximately 18 rarely observed V segments, including chromosome 9 orphons, were excluded from the earlier analysis of approximately 600 of the donors because counts were too low. A cluster of highly shared sequence variants was judged likely to be a technical artifact of the sequencing pipeline. Most TCR sequences were observed very rarely across donors, whereas some public TCRs were present in many individuals. Some IMGT-functional V segments, including TRBV6-2 and TRBV6-3, could not be told apart with the 87-base-pair reads, so those segments were excluded. In the study, some 180 TCR beta chains were listed as associated with cytomegalovirus. Immune exposure information for the cohort was limited to CMV serostatus.

Library generation was performed with the immunoSEQ multiplex PCR assay. A mixture of 60 forward primers for TCR Vbeta segments and 13 reverse primers for TCR Jbeta segments was used in the multiplex PCR. The CDR3 region of rearranged TCR beta genes was amplified from genomic DNA by a multiplex PCR assay. Amplified TCR beta libraries were sequenced as 87-base-pair reads on the Illumina HiSeq System. The authors processed their data as follows. A later analysis tallied some 79 million unique TCR beta chains across the 550 to 850 repertoires, and about 12 million of those chains were shared by two or more donors. A nearest-neighbor algorithm error-corrected the raw reads and collapsed the reads into unique sequences, merging closely related sequences to remove PCR and sequencing errors. Alignment of CDR3 sequences to IMGT reference sequences was used to assign V, D and J gene segments. For a sequence to be retained, at least a six-nucleotide match to both a V gene segment and a J gene segment was required. Rearrangements were called productive when the CDR3 lacked stop codons and stayed in frame with V and J; all others were non-productive. CDR3 was defined by IMGT convention, running from the second conserved V-encoded cysteine to the conserved J-encoded phenylalanine. The earlier analysis of approximately 590 of the donors excluded any sequence lacking an unambiguous match to a single V gene segment. In an earlier analysis of 587 of the donors, V segments were called functional above 56.7% productive rearrangements and were called segregating when the between-donor standard deviation exceeded 5%. A statistical classification framework was built for diagnosing cytomegalovirus status from the catalog of TCR beta chain sequences. In a later analysis, TCR nucleotide sequences were compared against IMGT/GENE-DB human TR gene sequences so that V and J genes could be assigned. A later analysis assigned CDR3 sequences and most-parsimonious VDJ recombination scenarios with the TCRdist pipeline. In a later analysis, each TCR beta chain was defined by its CDR3 amino acid sequence together with its V-gene family, and reads lacking a unique V-gene family were excluded. As a way to deal with suspected cross-contamination and a sequencing artifact, a later analysis dropped 450 to 600 nucleotide sequences that were highly shared and had low generation probability. In a later analysis, a clonal expansion index for each public chain was calculated from normalized within-repertoire ranks of inferred template counts. Generation probabilities in a later analysis came from a VDJ recombination model fitted to out-of-frame rearrangements, and those results were checked against IGoR. A later analysis scored TCR-TCR, TCR-HLA and TCR-CMV co-occurrence with hypergeometric tests, applying a repertoire-size bias correction to TCR pairs. In a later analysis, false discovery rates were estimated by permuting HLA or CMV assignments 20 times. In a later analysis, co-occurring TCRs were grouped using DBSCAN, and TCRdist sequence similarity was added for clustering within HLA-allele-positive subsets. Repertoires with fewer than 30,000 or more than 120,000 public chains, plus five repertoires with anomalous nucleotide sharing, were excluded from co-occurrence clustering. TCRdb carries this immuneACCESS record with in-frame sequences only. Its versions omit some clonotypes, under half of them owing to an unresolved V gene in the studies checked, with the rest unexplained. V and J calls and clone size are copied from that table; D and trimming were computed from the DNA. The sample table lists over 150,000 clones, about 80% of them with a count of one. The ten biggest clones cover about 1.5% of the sample.

With respect to this clone: Its antigen is not yet known. No much larger clone is present one base from it, and per-base qualities are unavailable.

The cohort comprised approximately 700 healthy bone marrow donors. All cohort members were sampled while nominally healthy, although unrecorded immune exposures were likely present. The donor tested CMV seropositive, placing the donor among the 250 to 350 seropositive members of the cohort. Each donor provided a peripheral blood sample, and peripheral blood mononuclear cells were used for TCR beta sequencing. The Qiagen DNeasy Blood Extraction Kit was used to extract genomic DNA from the blood cell samples. The V gene is TRBV28 and the J gene is TRBJ1-2, with TRBD1 identical over 7 junction bases. This receptor was obtained from a woman aged 30 to 39 in good health and CMV-seropositive. Material: PBMCs. CDR3 protein: CASSPPGGGYTF. In nucleotide form, the sequence is TGTGCCAGCAGTCCTCCAGGGGGAGGCTACACCTTC.